This T cell receptor beta chain derives from a study of beta chain features in type 1 diabetes. This clone was found a few times. The study reverse transcribed the entire isolated RNA, so it sequenced expressed TCRB transcripts. Using immunoSEQ multiplex PCR, the repertoire was profiled, and TCRdb retains in-frame clones only, with some absent. The profile covers under 500,000 clones, with about 32% appearing a single time and roughly 0.066% taken by the ten largest. Sequencing was carried out using naive CD4+ T cells from blood. This TCR was recovered from a man between 18 and 35 years old in good health.

CDR3 residues: CAWSGSGPLHF. As DNA, the CDR3 is TGTGCCTGGAGTGGTAGCGGTCCCCTCCACTTT. The gene calls are TRBV30 and TRBJ1-6; D is unclear. V dropped 1 base and J dropped 13 bases, with 8 bases sitting between them. The CDR3 covers 11 residues. Germline V gene sequence: CDR1 GTSNPN, CDR2 SVGIG (reference sequence).